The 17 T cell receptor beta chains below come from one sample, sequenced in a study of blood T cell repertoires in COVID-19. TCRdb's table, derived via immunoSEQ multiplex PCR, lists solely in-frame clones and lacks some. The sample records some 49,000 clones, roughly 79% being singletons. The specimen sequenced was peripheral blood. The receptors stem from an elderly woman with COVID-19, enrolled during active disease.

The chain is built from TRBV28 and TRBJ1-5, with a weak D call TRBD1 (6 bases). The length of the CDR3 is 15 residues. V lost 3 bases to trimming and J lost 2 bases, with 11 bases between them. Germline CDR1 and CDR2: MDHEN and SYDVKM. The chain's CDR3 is CASSFARGGNQPQHF. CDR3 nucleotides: TGTGCCAGCAGTTTTGCCAGGGGTGGCAATCAGCCCCAGCATTTT.

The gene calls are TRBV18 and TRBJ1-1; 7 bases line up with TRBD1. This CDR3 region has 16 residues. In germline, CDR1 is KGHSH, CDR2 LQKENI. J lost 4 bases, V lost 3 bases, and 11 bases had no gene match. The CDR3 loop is CASSPRSSGGGTEAFF. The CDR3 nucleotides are TGTGCCAGCTCACCTCGTTCGTCAGGGGGAGGCACTGAAGCTTTCTTT.

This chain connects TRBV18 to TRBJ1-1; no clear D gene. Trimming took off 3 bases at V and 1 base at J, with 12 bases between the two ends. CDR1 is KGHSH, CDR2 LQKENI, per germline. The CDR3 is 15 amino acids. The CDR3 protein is CASSPSRGRNTEAFF. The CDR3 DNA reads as TGTGCCAGCTCACCTTCGAGAGGGAGGAACACTGAAGCTTTCTTT.

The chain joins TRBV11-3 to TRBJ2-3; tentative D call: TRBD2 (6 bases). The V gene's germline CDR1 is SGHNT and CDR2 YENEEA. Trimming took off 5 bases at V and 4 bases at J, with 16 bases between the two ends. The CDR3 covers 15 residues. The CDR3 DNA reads TGTGCCAGCAGCCCGGGGGACCTGGCCCCAGATACGCAGTATTTT. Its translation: CASSPGDLAPDTQYF.

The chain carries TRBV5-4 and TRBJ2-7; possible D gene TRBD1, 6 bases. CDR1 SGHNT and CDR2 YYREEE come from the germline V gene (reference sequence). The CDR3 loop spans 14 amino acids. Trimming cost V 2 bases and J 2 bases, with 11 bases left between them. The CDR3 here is CASSFETGPYEQYF. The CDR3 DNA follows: TGTGCCAGCAGCTTTGAGACAGGACCCTACGAGCAGTACTTC.

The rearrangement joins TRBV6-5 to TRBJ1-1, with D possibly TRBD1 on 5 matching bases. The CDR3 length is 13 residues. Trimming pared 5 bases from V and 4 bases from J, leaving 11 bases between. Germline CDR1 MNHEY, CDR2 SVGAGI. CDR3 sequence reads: CASSTGGATEAFF. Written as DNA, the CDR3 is TGTGCCAGCAGTACTGGAGGGGCCACTGAAGCTTTCTTT.

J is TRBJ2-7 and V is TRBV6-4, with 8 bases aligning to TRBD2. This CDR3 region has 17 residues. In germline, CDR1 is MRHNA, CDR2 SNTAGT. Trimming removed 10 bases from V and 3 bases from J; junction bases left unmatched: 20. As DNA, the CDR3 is TGTGCCACCGGACTAGCCCAGAAAATCCGTAGAAACTACGAGCAGTACTTC. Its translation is CATGLAQKIRRNYEQYF.

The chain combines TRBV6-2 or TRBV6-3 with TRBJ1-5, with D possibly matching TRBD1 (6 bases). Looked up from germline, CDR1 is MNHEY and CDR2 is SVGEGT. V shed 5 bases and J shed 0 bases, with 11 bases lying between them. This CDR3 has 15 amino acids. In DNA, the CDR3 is TGTGCCAGCAGTCAGCAACAGGGTAGCAATCAGCCCCAGCATTTT. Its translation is CASSQQQGSNQPQHF.

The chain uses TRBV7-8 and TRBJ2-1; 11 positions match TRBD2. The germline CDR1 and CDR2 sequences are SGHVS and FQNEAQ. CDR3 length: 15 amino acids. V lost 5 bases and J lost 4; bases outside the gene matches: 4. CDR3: CASSMTSGAYNEQFF. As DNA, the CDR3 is TGTGCCAGCAGCATGACTAGCGGGGCATACAATGAGCAGTTCTTC.

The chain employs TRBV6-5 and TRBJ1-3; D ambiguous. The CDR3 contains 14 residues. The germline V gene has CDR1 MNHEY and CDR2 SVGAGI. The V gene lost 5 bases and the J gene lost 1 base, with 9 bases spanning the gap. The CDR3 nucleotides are TGTGCCAGCAGTCTATATTATTCTGGAAACACCATATATTTT. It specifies CASSLYYSGNTIYF.

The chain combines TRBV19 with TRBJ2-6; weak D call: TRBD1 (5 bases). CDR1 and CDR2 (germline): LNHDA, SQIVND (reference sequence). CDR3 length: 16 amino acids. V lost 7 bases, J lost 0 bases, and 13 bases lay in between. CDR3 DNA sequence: TGTGCCAGTAATAGGGGCCCCATCTCTGGGGCCAACGTCCTGACTTTC. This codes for CASNRGPISGANVLTF.

CDR3 sequence reads: CASSQDFQNSPLHF. CDR3 coding DNA: TGTGCCAGCAGCCAAGATTTTCAGAATTCACCCCTCCACTTT. The V gene is TRBV14, the J gene TRBJ1-6; D gene ambiguous. The CDR3 is made up of 14 amino acids. V shed 0 bases and J shed 7 bases, with 7 bases lying between them. The germline gives CDR1 SGHDN, CDR2 FVKESK. Full variable domain (rest looked up from reference TRBV14 and TRBJ1-6): EAGVTQFPSHSVIEKGQTVTLRCDPISGHDNLYWYRRVMGKEIKFLLHFVKESKQDESGMPNNRFLAERTGGTYSTLKVQPAELEDSGVYFCASSQDFQNSPLHFGNGTRLTVT.

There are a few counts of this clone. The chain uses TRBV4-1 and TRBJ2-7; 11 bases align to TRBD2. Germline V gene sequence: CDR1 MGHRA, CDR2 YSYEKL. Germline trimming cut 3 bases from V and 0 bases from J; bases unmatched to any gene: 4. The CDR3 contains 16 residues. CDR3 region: CASSHTSGSYSYEQYF. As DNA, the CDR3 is TGCGCCAGCAGCCATACTAGCGGGAGTTACTCCTACGAGCAGTACTTC.

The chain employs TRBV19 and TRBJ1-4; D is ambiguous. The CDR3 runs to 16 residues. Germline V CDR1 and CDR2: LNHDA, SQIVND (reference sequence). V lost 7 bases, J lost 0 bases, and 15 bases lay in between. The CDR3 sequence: CASNPLGSTTNEKLFF. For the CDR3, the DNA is TGTGCCAGTAACCCGCTGGGCAGTACAACTAATGAAAAACTGTTTTTT.

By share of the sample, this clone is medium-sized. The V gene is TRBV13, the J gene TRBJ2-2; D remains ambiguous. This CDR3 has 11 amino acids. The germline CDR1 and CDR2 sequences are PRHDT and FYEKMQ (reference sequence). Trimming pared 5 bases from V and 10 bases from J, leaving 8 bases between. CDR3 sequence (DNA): TGTGCCAGCAGCGCCGAGATGGAGCTGTTTTTT. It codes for CASSAEMELFF.

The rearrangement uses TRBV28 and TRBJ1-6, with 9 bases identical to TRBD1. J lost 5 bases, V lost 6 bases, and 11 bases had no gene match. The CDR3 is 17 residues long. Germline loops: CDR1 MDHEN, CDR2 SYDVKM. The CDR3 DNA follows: TGTGCCAGCAGCCGATTGGGACAGGGCTTAAATAATTCACCCCTCCACTTT. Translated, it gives CASSRLGQGLNNSPLHF.

CDR3 nucleotide sequence: TGTGCCAGCAGCTTAGGGGAGGGCATCGGGGAGCTGTTTTTT. Protein sequence: CASSLGEGIGELFF. The chain carries TRBV11-3 and TRBJ2-2; TRBD2 aligns across 7 bases. This CDR3 region has 14 residues. Germline CDR1 and CDR2: SGHNT and YENEEA. After removal of 1 base from V and 7 bases from J, the junction contained 3 bases not matched to a gene.